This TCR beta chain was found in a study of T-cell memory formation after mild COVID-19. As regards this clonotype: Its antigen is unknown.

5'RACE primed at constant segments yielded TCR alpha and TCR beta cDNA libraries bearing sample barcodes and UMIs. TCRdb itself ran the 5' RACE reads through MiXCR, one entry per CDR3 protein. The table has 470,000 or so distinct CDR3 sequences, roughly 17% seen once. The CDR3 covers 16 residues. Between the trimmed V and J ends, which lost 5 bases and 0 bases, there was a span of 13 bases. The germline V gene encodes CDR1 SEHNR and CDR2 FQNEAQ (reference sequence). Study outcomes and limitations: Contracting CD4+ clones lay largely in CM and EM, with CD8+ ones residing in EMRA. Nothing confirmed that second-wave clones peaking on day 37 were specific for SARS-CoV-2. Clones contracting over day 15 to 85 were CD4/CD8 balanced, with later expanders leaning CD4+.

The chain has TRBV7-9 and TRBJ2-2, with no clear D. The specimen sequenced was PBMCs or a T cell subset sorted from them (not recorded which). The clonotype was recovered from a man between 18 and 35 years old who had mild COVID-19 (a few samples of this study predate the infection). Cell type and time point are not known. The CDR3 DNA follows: TGTGCCAGCAGCCCGCGGACGTCGGCGAACACCGGGGAGCTGTTTTTT. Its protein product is CASSPRTSANTGELFF.